The 18 T cell receptor beta chains presented below share a single source sample, sequenced in a study of Graves' ophthalmopathy and Graves' hyperthyroidism. Researchers took RNA transcripts and amplified TCR beta CDR3 regions from them. Second-round multiplex PCR came after first-round RT-PCR with HTBI primers. Each CDR3 protein gets one entry after TCRdb re-called the multiplex PCR reads with MiXCR. This sample has 600,000 to 700,000 distinct CDR3 sequences; approximately 39% occur once, and the top ten carry about 3.3%. The source material was peripheral blood. The origin of the receptors is an adult man with Graves' ophthalmopathy.

V is TRBV10-3 and J is TRBJ2-7; D ambiguous. This CDR3 region has 13 residues. The germline V gene has CDR1 ENHRY and CDR2 SYGVKD. V gave up 10 bases and J gave up 6 bases, with 19 bases separating them. Here the CDR3 reads CASPPLATREQYF. The CDR3 DNA reads as TGTGCCAGCCCACCCCTGGCGACCCGCGAGCAGTACTTC.

The gene calls are TRBV20-1 and TRBJ1-5; D not certain. Trimming took 3 bases from V and 11 from J, leaving 23 bases between them. Germline CDR1 reads DFQATT; CDR2 reads SNEGSKA (reference sequence). The CDR3 has 15 residues. For the CDR3, the DNA is TGCAGTGCTAGGGATCTAGCGGGAGGATCCGAGACCCAGCATTTT. Its protein is CSARDLAGGSETQHF.

The rearrangement uses TRBV7-9 and TRBJ2-7, with 14 nucleotides matching TRBD2. Germline assignment: CDR1 SEHNR and CDR2 FQNEAQ (reference sequence). This CDR3 is built from 18 residues. Unmatched junction bases numbered 13, after V lost 5 bases and J lost 4 bases. This chain's CDR3 is CASSRNRTSGRLRYEQYF. The CDR3 region has the DNA TGTGCCAGCAGCCGTAACAGGACTAGCGGGAGGTTAAGGTACGAGCAGTACTTC.

This rearrangement joins TRBV7-9 to TRBJ1-1; possibly TRBD1 for D (5 bases). From germline, CDR1 is SEHNR and CDR2 FQNEAQ (reference sequence). CDR3 length equals 16 residues. Trimming stripped 0 bases from V and 1 base from J, with 12 bases between. The DNA of the CDR3 is TGTGCCAGCAGCTTAGCCGCGGGGGGGACGAACACTGAAGCTTTCTTT. The encoded protein is CASSLAAGGTNTEAFF.

Worth noting for this clonotype: The CDR3 carries no conserved terminal phenylalanine or tryptophan, so it likely arises from a read error. The limits of the CDR3 on the DNA are not certain, so only TCRdb's listed CDR3 is given. The chain combines TRBV20-1 with TRBJ2-5; the table's D gene call, TRBD2, was not cross checked with the DNA. The CDR3 spans 15 amino acids, including both terminal residues. Germline CDR1 and CDR2: DFQATT and SNEGSKA (reference sequence). The CDR3 loop reads CSARAAGGPLETQCC.

This clonotype was counted at least ten times. The chain carries TRBV10-3 and TRBJ2-7; D is unclear. Trimming shortened V by 6 bases and J by 0 bases, and 3 bases separated the two germline ends. This CDR3 is 11 amino acids long. Per germline, CDR1 ENHRY and CDR2 SYGVKD. CDR3 nucleotides: TGTGCCATCAGGGCCTCCTACGAGCAGTACTTC. The encoded protein is CAIRASYEQYF.

In regard to this clonotype: One end of the junction fails to match germline, which may point to a read error. The chain couples TRBV7-2 to TRBJ1-1; D gene uncertain. Germline V gene data show CDR1 as SGHTA and CDR2 as FQGNSA. CDR3 size: 15 residues. DNA of the CDR3: TGCGCCAGCAGCCATTACTACGGAAGAACATCTGAAGCTTTCTTT. This translates into CASSHYYGRTSEAFF. Supplemented by reference TRBV7-2 and TRBJ1-1, the full variable domain reads GAGVSQSPSNKVTEKGKDVELRCDPISGHTALYWYRQSLGQGLEFLIYFQGNSAPDKSGLPSDRFSAERTGGSVSTLTIQRTQQEDSAVYLCASSHYYGRTSEAFFGQGTRLTVV.

The CDR3 region has the DNA TGTGCCAGCAGTTTGGGACAGGACACAGATACGCAGTATTTT. This gives the protein CASSLGQDTDTQYF. This sequence joins TRBV12-3 or TRBV12-4 and TRBJ2-3; 8 bases map to TRBD1. Trimming cost V 3 bases and J 2 bases; bases outside gene matches: 1. The CDR3 loop spans 14 amino acids.

This clonotype was counted a few times. V is TRBV2 and J is TRBJ2-2; no clear D gene. Per germline, CDR1 SNHLY and CDR2 FYNNEI. Trimming took off 2 bases at V and 9 bases at J, with 1 base between the two ends. The CDR3 consists of 10 residues. The CDR3, as DNA: TGTGCCAGCAGTGAACGGGAGCTGTTTTTT. Translating it yields CASSERELFF. Full variable domain (outside the CDR3, taken from reference TRBV2 and TRBJ2-2): EPEVTQTPSHQVTQMGQEVILRCVPISNHLYFYWYRQILGQKVEFLVSFYNNEISEKSEIFDDQFSVERPDGSNFTLKIRSTKLEDSAMYFCASSERELFFGEGSRLTVL.

Turning to this clonotype: A single base separates this from a much larger clone, so it may be a read error. The chain couples TRBV7-9 to TRBJ1-2, with TRBD1 matching 9 bases. Germline CDR1 reads SEHNR; CDR2 reads FQNEAQ (reference sequence). Trimming took 5 bases from V and 6 from J; bases not matched to a gene: 7. CDR3 length: 14 amino acids. The CDR3 spells CASSRDTGGDGYTF. Written as DNA, the CDR3 is TGTGCCAGCAGCCGGGATACAGGGGGCGATGGCTACACCTTC.

This clonotype was seen at least ten times. The chain couples TRBV19 to TRBJ1-5; D unresolved. V lost 3 bases and J lost 0, with 9 bases in between. From germline, CDR1 is LNHDA and CDR2 SQIVND (reference sequence). The CDR3 covers 15 residues. The CDR3, as DNA: TGTGCCAGTAGTATGACGGGCAGTAGCAATCAGCCCCAGCATTTT. Protein product: CASSMTGSSNQPQHF.

This clonotype showed up just a few times. J is TRBJ2-7 and V is TRBV2, with 10 bases fitting TRBD2. The CDR3 contains 16 residues. Germline CDR1 and CDR2: SNHLY and FYNNEI. V lost 7 bases and J lost 2; bases outside the gene matches: 11. The CDR3 sequence: CASTRLTSGTAYEQYF. Written as DNA, the CDR3 is TGTGCCAGCACCCGCTTAACTAGCGGGACCGCCTACGAGCAGTACTTC. The full variable domain, completed using reference TRBV2 and TRBJ2-7, is EPEVTQTPSHQVTQMGQEVILRCVPISNHLYFYWYRQILGQKVEFLVSFYNNEISEKSEIFDDQFSVERPDGSNFTLKIRSTKLEDSAMYFCASTRLTSGTAYEQYFGPGTRLTVT.

The J gene is TRBJ2-7, the V gene TRBV7-2; 10 nucleotides align to TRBD1. The CDR3 runs 15 residues. In germline, CDR1 is SGHTA, CDR2 FQGNSA. V lost 5 bases and J lost 5; bases outside the gene matches: 9. Here the CDR3 reads CASSRTGTGVHEQYF. CDR3 DNA: TGTGCCAGCAGCCGGACCGGGACAGGGGTCCACGAGCAGTACTTC.

The gene calls are TRBV25-1 and TRBJ1-2; no reliable D call. Germline loops: CDR1 MGHDK, CDR2 SYGVNS. The CDR3 covers 14 residues. Trimming pared 8 bases from V and 7 bases from J, leaving 20 bases between. CDR3 sequence reads: CASVVATTPFGYTF. CDR3 sequence (DNA): TGTGCCAGCGTTGTCGCAACAACCCCTTTTGGCTACACCTTC.

This clonotype was seen just once. V usage is TRBV7-9 and J usage is TRBJ1-5, with no clear D. V was pared by 1 base and J by 7 bases, with 8 bases between. Germline V gene sequence: CDR1 SEHNR, CDR2 FQNEAQ (reference sequence). The CDR3 runs 13 residues. The CDR3 loop is CASSLVWLQPQHF. The CDR3 nucleotides read TGTGCCAGCAGCTTAGTGTGGTTGCAGCCCCAGCATTTT.

Concerning this clonotype: Germline and junction disagree at one end, which may indicate a read error. The CDR3 loop reads CASSQVAGEETQYF. The CDR3 region has the DNA TGTGCCAGCAGCCAAGTGGCGGGAGAGGAGACCCAGTACTTC. The chain carries TRBV5-1 and TRBJ2-5; TRBD2 agrees at 7 bases. Germline V CDR1 and CDR2: SGHRS, YFSETQ. The CDR3 covers 14 residues.

There are many counts of this clonotype. This chain uses TRBV9 with TRBJ2-7, with D possibly being TRBD1 (6 bases). CDR1 is SGDLS, CDR2 YYNGEE, per germline. The V end lost 0 bases, the J end lost 5 bases, and 18 bases lay between the germline ends. The CDR3 covers 16 residues. The CDR3 sequence: CASSVGPGQMIHEQYF. CDR3 in DNA: TGTGCCAGCAGCGTAGGTCCCGGACAGATGATCCACGAGCAGTACTTC.

On this clonotype: This may come from a read error, since a much larger clone is one base off. The genes are TRBV10-3 and TRBJ1-1; D ambiguous. The CDR3 has 11 amino acids. V was trimmed by 5 bases and J by 5 bases, leaving 6 bases between them. Germline V lookup: CDR1 ENHRY, CDR2 SYGVKD. CDR3 sequence reads: CAISFTTEAFF. DNA of the CDR3: TGTGCCATCAGTTTCACAACTGAAGCTTTCTTT.